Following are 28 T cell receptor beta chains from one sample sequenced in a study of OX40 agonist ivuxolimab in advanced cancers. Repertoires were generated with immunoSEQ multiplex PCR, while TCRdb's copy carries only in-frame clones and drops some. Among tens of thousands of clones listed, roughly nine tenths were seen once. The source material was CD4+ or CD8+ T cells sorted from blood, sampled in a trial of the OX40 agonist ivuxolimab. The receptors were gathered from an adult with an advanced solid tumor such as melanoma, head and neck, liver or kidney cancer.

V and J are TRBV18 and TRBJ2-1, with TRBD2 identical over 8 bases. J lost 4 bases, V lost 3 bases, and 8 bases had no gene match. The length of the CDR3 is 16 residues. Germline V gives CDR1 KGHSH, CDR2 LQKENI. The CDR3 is CASSPLSGTGYNEQFF. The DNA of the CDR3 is TGTGCCAGCTCACCCCTTAGCGGGACTGGATACAATGAGCAGTTCTTC.

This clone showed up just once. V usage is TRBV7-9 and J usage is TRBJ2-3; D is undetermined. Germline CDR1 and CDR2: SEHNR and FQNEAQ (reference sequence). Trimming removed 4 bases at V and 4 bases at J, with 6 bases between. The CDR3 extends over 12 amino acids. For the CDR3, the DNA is TGTGCCAGCAGCTCAACCCCAGATACGCAGTATTTT. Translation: CASSSTPDTQYF.

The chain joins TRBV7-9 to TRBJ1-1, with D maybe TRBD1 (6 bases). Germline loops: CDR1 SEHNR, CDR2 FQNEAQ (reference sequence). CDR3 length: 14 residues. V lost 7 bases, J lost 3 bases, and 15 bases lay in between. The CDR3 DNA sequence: TGTGCCAGCACCCTAACAGGGAGGGACACTGAAGCTTTCTTT. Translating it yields CASTLTGRDTEAFF.

As DNA, the CDR3 is TGTGCCAGCAGGGGGGCCTCCCGGGGCGAGCAGTACTTC. It specifies CASRGASRGEQYF. The V call is TRBV5-4, the J call TRBJ2-7; D perhaps matches TRBD1 (6 bases). V lost 5 bases to trimming and J lost 6 bases, with 15 bases between them. Per the germline V gene, CDR1 is SGHNT and CDR2 is YYREEE (reference sequence). The CDR3 is made up of 13 amino acids.

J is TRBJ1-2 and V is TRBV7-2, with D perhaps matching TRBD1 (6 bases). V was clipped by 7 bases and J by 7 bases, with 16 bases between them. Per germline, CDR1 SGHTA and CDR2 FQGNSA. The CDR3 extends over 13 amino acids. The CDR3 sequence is CASIVWGAVGYTF. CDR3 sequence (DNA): TGTGCCAGCATCGTTTGGGGGGCGGTTGGCTACACCTTC. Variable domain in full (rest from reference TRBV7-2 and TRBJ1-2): GAGVSQSPSNKVTEKGKDVELRCDPISGHTALYWYRQSLGQGLEFLIYFQGNSAPDKSGLPSDRFSAERTGGSVSTLTIQRTQQEDSAVYLCASIVWGAVGYTFGSGTRLTVV.

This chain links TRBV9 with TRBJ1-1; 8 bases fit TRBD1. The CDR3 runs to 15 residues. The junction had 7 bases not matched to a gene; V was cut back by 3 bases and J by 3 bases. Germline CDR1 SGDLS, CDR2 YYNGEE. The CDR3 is CASSAEGQGYTEAFF. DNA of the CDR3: TGTGCCAGCAGCGCCGAAGGACAGGGTTACACTGAAGCTTTCTTT.

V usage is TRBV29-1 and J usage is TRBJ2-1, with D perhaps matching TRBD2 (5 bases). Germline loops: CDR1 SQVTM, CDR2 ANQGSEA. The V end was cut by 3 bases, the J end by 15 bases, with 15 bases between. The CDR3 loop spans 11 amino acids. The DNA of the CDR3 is TGCAGCGTTGATACGTACGTACGGGGGTTCTTC. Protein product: CSVDTYVRGFF.

The DNA of the CDR3 is TGTGCCAGCAGCTTGGGACTAGCCACCGGGGAGCTGTTTTTT. It yields the protein CASSLGLATGELFF. This chain links TRBV5-6 with TRBJ2-2; 7 nucleotides match TRBD2. V was clipped by 0 bases and J by 4 bases; unmatched bases: 0. Germline CDR1 and CDR2: SGHDT and YYEEEE. The length of the CDR3 is 14 residues.

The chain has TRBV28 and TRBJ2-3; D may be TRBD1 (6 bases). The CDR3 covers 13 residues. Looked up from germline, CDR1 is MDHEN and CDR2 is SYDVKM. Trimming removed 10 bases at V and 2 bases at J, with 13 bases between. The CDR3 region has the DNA TGTGCCATATCAAGGGGGACCACAGATACGCAGTATTTT. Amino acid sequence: CAISRGTTDTQYF.

The CDR3, as DNA: TGTGCCAGCTCACCACAGTTTTACACACCACGGAACACTGAAGCTTTCTTT. Its protein product is CASSPQFYTPRNTEAFF. The genes are TRBV18 and TRBJ1-1, with D unclear. Germline-derived CDR1 and CDR2 are KGHSH and LQKENI. The V and J ends lost 1 base and 1 base respectively, with 16 bases between them. The CDR3 covers 17 residues.

The DNA of the CDR3 is TGTGCCAGCGGGGGGGCCGGAGAGACCCAGTACTTC. It yields the protein CASGGAGETQYF. The chain employs TRBV2 and TRBJ2-5; TRBD2 is a possible D gene (7 bases). This CDR3 region has 12 residues. Trimming pared 8 bases from V and 4 bases from J, leaving 11 bases between. Germline V gene data show CDR1 as SNHLY and CDR2 as FYNNEI.

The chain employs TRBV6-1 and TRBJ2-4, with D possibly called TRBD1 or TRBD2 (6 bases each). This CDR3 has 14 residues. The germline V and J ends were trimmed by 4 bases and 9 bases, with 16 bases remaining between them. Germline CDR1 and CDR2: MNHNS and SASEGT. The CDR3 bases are TGTGCCAGCAGTGTTAGAAGGGGGGAAGCCATTCAGTACTTC. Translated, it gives CASSVRRGEAIQYF.

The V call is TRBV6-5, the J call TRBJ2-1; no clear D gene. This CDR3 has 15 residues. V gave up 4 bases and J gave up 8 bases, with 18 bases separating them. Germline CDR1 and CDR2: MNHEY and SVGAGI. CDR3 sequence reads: CASSSLPDPADEQFF. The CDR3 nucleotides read TGTGCCAGCAGTTCTCTCCCAGACCCAGCCGATGAGCAGTTCTTC.

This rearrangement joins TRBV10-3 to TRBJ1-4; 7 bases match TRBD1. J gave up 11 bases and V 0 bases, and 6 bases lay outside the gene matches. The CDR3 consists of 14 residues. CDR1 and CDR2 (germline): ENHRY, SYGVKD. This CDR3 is CAISESGQRVKLFF. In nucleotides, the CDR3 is TGTGCCATCAGTGAGTCGGGACAGAGGGTGAAACTGTTTTTT.

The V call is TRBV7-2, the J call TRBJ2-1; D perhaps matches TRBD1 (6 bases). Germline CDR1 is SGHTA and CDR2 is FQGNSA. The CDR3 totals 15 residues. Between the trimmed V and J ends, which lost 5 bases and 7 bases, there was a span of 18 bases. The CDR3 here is CASSQGLVPRNEQFF. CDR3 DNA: TGTGCCAGCAGCCAGGGGCTAGTACCTCGGAATGAGCAGTTCTTC.

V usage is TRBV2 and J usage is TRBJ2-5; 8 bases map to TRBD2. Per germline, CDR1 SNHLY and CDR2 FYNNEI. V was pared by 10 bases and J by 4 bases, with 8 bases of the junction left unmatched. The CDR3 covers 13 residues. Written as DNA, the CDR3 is TGTGCCACCCACCGGGGGGGCGGAGAGACCCAGTACTTC. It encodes CATHRGGGETQYF.

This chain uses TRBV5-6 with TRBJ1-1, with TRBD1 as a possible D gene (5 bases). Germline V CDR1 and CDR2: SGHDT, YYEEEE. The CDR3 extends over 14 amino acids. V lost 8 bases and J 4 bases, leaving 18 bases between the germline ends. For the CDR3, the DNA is TGTGCCAGTTCAACATCGGGGGGGACCACTGAAGCTTTCTTT. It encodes CASSTSGGTTEAFF.

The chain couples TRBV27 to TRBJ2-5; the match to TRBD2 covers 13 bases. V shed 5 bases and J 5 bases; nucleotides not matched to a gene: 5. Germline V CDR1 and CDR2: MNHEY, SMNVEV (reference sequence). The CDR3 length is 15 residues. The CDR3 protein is CASSSTSGGAETQYF. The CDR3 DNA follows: TGTGCCAGCAGTAGTACTAGCGGGGGGGCCGAGACCCAGTACTTC.

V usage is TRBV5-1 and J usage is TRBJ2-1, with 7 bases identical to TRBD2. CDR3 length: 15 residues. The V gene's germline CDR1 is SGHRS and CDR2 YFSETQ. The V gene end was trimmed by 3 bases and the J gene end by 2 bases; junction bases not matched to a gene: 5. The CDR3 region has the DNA TGCGCCAGCAGCTCAGTGGCGGGGGCCTACAATGAGCAGTTCTTC. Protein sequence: CASSSVAGAYNEQFF.

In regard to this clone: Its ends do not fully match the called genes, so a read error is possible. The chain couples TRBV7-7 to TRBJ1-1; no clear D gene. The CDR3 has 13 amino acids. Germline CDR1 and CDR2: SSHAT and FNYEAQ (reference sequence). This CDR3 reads CASSLDLNTEAFF. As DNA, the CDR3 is TGTGCTAGCAGCTTAGATTTAAACACTGAAGCTTTCTTT.

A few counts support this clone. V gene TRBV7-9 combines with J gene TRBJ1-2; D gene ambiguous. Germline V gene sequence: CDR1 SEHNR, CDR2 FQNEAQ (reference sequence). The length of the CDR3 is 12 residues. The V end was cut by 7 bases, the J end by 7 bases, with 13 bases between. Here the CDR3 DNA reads TGTGCCAGCACCCTCGCCCGGGGTGGCTACACCTTC. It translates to CASTLARGGYTF.

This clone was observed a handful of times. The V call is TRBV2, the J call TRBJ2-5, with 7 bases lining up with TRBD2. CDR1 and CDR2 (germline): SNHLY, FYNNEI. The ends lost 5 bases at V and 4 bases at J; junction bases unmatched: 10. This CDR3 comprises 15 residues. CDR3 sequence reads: CASSRGLGGVETQYF. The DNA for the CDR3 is TGTGCCAGCAGTCGAGGCCTGGGGGGGGTAGAGACCCAGTACTTC.

CDR3 sequence (DNA): TGTGCCAGCATTGGAGGGAGGGAGACCCAGTACTTC. Protein sequence: CASIGGRETQYF. The V gene is TRBV28, the J gene TRBJ2-5; weak D call: TRBD2 (6 bases). CDR3 length: 12 residues. Germline-derived CDR1 and CDR2 are MDHEN and SYDVKM. V dropped 7 bases and J dropped 5 bases, with 11 bases sitting between them.

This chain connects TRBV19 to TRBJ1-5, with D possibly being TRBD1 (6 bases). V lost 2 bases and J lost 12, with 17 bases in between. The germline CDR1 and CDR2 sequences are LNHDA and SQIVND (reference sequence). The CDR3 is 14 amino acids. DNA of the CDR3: TGTGCCAGTAGTATAAGAACGGGGGCGGCTAACCAGCATTTT. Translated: CASSIRTGAANQHF.

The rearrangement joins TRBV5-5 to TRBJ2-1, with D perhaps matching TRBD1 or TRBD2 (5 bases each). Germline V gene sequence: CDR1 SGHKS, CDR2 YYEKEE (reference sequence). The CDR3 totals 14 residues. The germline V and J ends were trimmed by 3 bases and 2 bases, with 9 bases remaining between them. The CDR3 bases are TGTGCCAGCAGCTCTGGGGACCCCTACAATGAGCAGTTCTTC. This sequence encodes CASSSGDPYNEQFF.

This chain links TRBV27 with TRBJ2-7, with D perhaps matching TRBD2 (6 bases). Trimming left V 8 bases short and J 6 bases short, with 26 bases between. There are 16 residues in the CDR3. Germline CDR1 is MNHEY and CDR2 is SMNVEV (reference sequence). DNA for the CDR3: TGTGCCAGCGGGAGGACGGGTGTGGGGCCTAGGAGCGAGCAGTACTTC. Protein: CASGRTGVGPRSEQYF.

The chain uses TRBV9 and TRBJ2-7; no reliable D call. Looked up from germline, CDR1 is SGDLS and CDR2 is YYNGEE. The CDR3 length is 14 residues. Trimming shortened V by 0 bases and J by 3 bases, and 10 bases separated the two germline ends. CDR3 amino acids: CASSVGLVDYEQYF. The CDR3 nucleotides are TGTGCCAGCAGCGTAGGCCTAGTGGACTACGAGCAGTACTTC. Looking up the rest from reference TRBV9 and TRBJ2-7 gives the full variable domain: DSGVTQTPKHLITATGQRVTLRCSPRSGDLSVYWYQQSLDQGLQFLIQYYNGEERAKGNILERFSAQQFPDLHSELNLSSLELGDSALYFCASSVGLVDYEQYFGPGTRLTVT.

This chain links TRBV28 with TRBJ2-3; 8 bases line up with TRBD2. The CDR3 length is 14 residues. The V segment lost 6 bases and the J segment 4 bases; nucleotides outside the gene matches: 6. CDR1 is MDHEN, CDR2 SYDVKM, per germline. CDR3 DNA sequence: TGTGCCAGCAGAGATAGCGGGGAGGCAGATACGCAGTATTTT. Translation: CASRDSGEADTQYF.